Here is one T cell receptor beta chain with its context. The antigen is not known. Trimming at V came to 3 bases and at J to 2 bases, leaving 3 bases not matched to a gene. The CDR3 consists of 15 residues. Germline V CDR1 and CDR2: SEHNR, FQNEAQ (reference sequence). The sample is drawn from a study of CD8 T cells in Susac syndrome. Study-level points and caveats: The peak of CD8+ clonal expansion in Susac was seen in TEMRA cells and active patients.

RNA amounts of about 0.5 to 1 ug underwent reverse transcription with random hexamers. Via MiXCR, TCRdb re-called the immunoSEQ multiplex PCR reads, giving one row per CDR3 protein. This table has fewer than 85,000 distinct CDR3 sequences, around 94% appearing once. The clonotype was recovered from a human donor with Susac syndrome. The chain has TRBV7-9 and TRBJ2-3; the match to TRBD1 covers 9 bases. The sequenced material came from CD8+ T cells from PBMCs. Here the CDR3 DNA reads TGTGCCAGCAGCTTCCGGGACAGGGCCACAGATACGCAGTATTTT. Residues: CASSFRDRATDTQYF.